A selection of T cell receptor beta chains follows, all from one sample in a study of radiotherapy plus CTLA-4 blockade in lung cancer. This table comes from immunoSEQ multiplex PCR, and its TCRdb copy is limited to in-frame clones, with some not included. The table lists around 99,000 clones, 88% of them singletons. This material consisted of peripheral blood, taken from a patient treated with radiotherapy plus ipilimumab. The receptor set was obtained from a human donor with non-small cell lung cancer that progressed on radiotherapy plus ipilimumab. CDR3s include the opening cysteine and the closing phenylalanine or tryptophan. D genes are given only for firm matches. A clone size is listed for some rows: how often the clone was seen (once, few, many), or a class if it is expanded.

.	14	TRBV18	TRBJ1-4	.	CASSPRVPNEKLFF	TGTGCCAGCTCGCCCAGGGTACCTAATGAAAAACTGTTTTTT
.	14	TRBV28	TRBJ1-5	.	CASSPGGGNQPQHF	TGTGCCAGCAGTCCCGGCGGGGGAAATCAGCCCCAGCATTTT
once	15	TRBV19	TRBJ1-1	TRBD1	CASSLDDRGRTEAFF	TGTGCCAGTAGTCTAGACGACAGGGGGCGAACTGAAGCTTTCTTT
.	15	TRBV30	TRBJ1-1	.	CAWSSLRGMNTEAFF	TGTGCCTGGAGTTCCCTGAGGGGGATGAACACTGAAGCTTTCTTT
.	15	TRBV19	TRBJ2-3	.	CASSISQGFTDTQYF	TGTGCCAGTAGTATAAGTCAAGGGTTTACAGATACGCAGTATTTT
few	15	TRBV18	TRBJ2-7	.	CASSPLDLPKYEQYF	TGTGCCAGCTCACCTCTGGACCTACCCAAGTACGAGCAGTACTTC
.	16	TRBV18	TRBJ1-6	TRBD1	CASSPTGLGSGSPLHF	TGTGCCAGCTCACCGACAGGGTTGGGGAGCGGTTCACCCCTCCACTTT
once	12	TRBV6-6	TRBJ2-7	.	CASSVLAYEQYF	TGTGCCAGCAGCGTACTGGCCTACGAGCAGTACTTC
.	14	TRBV9	TRBJ2-4	.	CASSVTGAENIQYF	TGTGCCAGCAGCGTAACGGGGGCGGAAAACATTCAGTACTTC
.	14	TRBV5-1	TRBJ2-1	TRBD2	CASTTSGTYNEQFF	TGCGCCAGCACCACTAGCGGGACTTACAATGAGCAGTTCTTC
.	15	TRBV6-1	TRBJ2-5	.	CASSERGAGQETQYF	TGTGCCAGCAGTGAAAGGGGGGCTGGTCAAGAGACCCAGTACTTC
once	14	TRBV15	TRBJ2-7	.	CATSGDSPTYEQYF	TGTGCCACCAGCGGGGACTCCCCGACCTACGAGCAGTACTTC
once	15	TRBV7-8	TRBJ2-3	.	CASSYYDLTTDTQYF	TGTGCCAGCAGCTATTATGACTTAACCACAGATACGCAGTATTTT
.	17	TRBV5-1	TRBJ2-3	TRBD2	CASSDLLSGLSTDTQYF	TGCGCCAGCAGCGACCTTCTTAGCGGGCTCAGCACAGATACGCAGTATTTT
few	15	TRBV6-5	TRBJ1-1	TRBD1	CASRYGQALSTEAFF	TGTGCCAGCAGGTACGGACAGGCTCTTAGCACTGAAGCTTTCTTT
.	15	TRBV18	TRBJ2-7	TRBD1	CASSPSTGSNSEQYF	TGTGCCAGCTCACCCTCGACAGGGAGCAACAGCGAGCAGTACTTC
few	13	TRBV7-9	TRBJ1-1	.	CASSSGKWTEAFF	TGTGCCAGCAGTTCCGGGAAGTGGACTGAAGCTTTCTTT
.	13	TRBV27	TRBJ2-1	.	CASSLSSDNEQFF	TGTGCCAGCAGTTTATCGTCGGACAATGAGCAGTTCTTC
.	15	TRBV6-1	TRBJ2-5	.	CASKVGRWEGETQYF	TGTGCCAGCAAGGTGGGACGGTGGGAAGGAGAGACCCAGTACTTC
.	14	TRBV6-5	TRBJ2-7	.	CAARRHKATYEQYF	TGTGCCGCCCGAAGGCACAAAGCCACCTACGAGCAGTACTTC
.	19	TRBV4-2	TRBJ2-7	.	CASSQGAGGTPAPSYEQYF	TGTGCCAGCAGCCAAGGGGCCGGAGGGACGCCCGCGCCATCCTACGAGCAGTACTTC
.	12	TRBV5-6	TRBJ2-7	.	CASSLGGIEQYF	TGTGCCAGCAGCTTGGGGGGGATCGAGCAGTACTTC
.	16	TRBV5-1	TRBJ2-5	TRBD2	CASSEGLAGVIETQYF	TGCGCCAGCAGCGAGGGACTAGCGGGAGTGATAGAGACCCAGTACTTC
.	13	TRBV2	TRBJ1-5	TRBD1	CASKQGSNQPQHF	TGTGCCAGCAAACAGGGGAGCAATCAGCCCCAGCATTTT
.	15	TRBV14	TRBJ2-7	.	CASSPVTGGGHEQYF	TGTGCCAGCAGCCCAGTCACAGGGGGGGGCCACGAGCAGTACTTC
.	14	TRBV28	TRBJ1-1	TRBD1	CASSLTGGKTEAFF	TGTGCCAGCAGTTTAACAGGGGGCAAGACTGAAGCTTTCTTT
.	15	TRBV5-1	TRBJ2-1	TRBD1	CASSPRTGDTNEQFF	TGCGCCAGCAGCCCACGGACAGGGGATACTAATGAGCAGTTCTTC
.	13	TRBV6-1	TRBJ1-2	TRBD1	CASITGGWYGYTF	TGTGCCAGCATTACAGGGGGCTGGTATGGCTACACCTTC
.	13	TRBV5-1	TRBJ2-3	.	CASSSSLTDTQYF	TGCGCCAGCAGCTCCTCCCTCACAGATACGCAGTATTTT
.	15	TRBV18	TRBJ1-2	.	CASSPDTQGDYGYTF	TGTGCCAGCTCACCGGATACACAGGGAGACTATGGCTACACCTTC
.	12	TRBV6-5	TRBJ1-4	.	CATGAGREKLFF	TGTGCCACAGGCGCAGGGCGGGAAAAACTGTTTTTT
once	16	TRBV5-1	TRBJ2-3	TRBD2	CASSGRLDGRADTQYF	TGCGCCAGCAGCGGGCGGCTGGACGGGAGGGCAGATACGCAGTATTTT
.	15	TRBV27	TRBJ2-7	.	CASSFSKDSSYEQYF	TGTGCCAGCAGTTTCTCCAAGGACAGCTCCTACGAGCAGTACTTC
once	13	TRBV15	TRBJ2-4	.	CATSRGQGGVGYF	TGTGCCACCAGCCGGGGGCAGGGGGGTGTAGGGTACTTC
.	15	TRBV7-9	TRBJ1-5	TRBD1	CASSLETGGTSPQHF	TGTGCCAGCAGCTTAGAAACAGGGGGAACTTCGCCCCAGCATTTT
.	13	TRBV5-1	TRBJ1-2	.	CASTLKGTDGYTF	TGCGCCAGCACTTTGAAGGGGACGGATGGCTACACCTTC
few	15	TRBV5-4	TRBJ2-1	.	CASSLVRGTNYEQFF	TGTGCCAGCAGCTTGGTACGGGGGACGAACTATGAGCAGTTCTTC
.	17	TRBV14	TRBJ2-1	.	CASSRRGGLAVKNEQFF	TGTGCCAGCAGCCGGAGAGGGGGGCTAGCGGTAAAGAATGAGCAGTTCTTC
.	13	TRBV19	TRBJ2-1	.	CASNRPASGEQFF	TGTGCCAGTAACCGACCAGCATCCGGTGAGCAGTTCTTC
.	15	TRBV6-1	TRBJ2-7	.	CASSELGTAPGEQYF	TGTGCCAGCAGTGAATTGGGCACAGCTCCGGGCGAGCAGTACTTC
.	15	TRBV11-3	TRBJ2-7	.	CASSSQGLTANEQYF	TGTGCCAGCAGCTCCCAGGGACTTACCGCCAACGAGCAGTACTTC
few	14	TRBV16	TRBJ1-2	TRBD1	CASSQPGQLYGYTF	TGTGCCAGCAGCCAACCGGGACAGTTATATGGCTACACCTTC
.	14	TRBV5-1	TRBJ2-7	TRBD1	CASSYRQGNYEQYF	TGCGCCAGCAGCTACCGACAGGGCAACTACGAGCAGTACTTC
.	15	TRBV5-4	TRBJ2-5	TRBD2	CASSSRTSGTETQYF	TGTGCCAGCAGCTCACGGACTAGCGGGACGGAGACCCAGTACTTC
.	15	TRBV5-1	TRBJ2-1	.	CASSFSAGGGNEQFF	TGCGCCAGCAGCTTTTCGGCAGGGGGAGGGAATGAGCAGTTCTTC
.	15	TRBV11-1	TRBJ2-7	TRBD1	CASSLLGQGHYEQYF	TGTGCCAGCAGCTTACTTGGACAGGGCCACTACGAGCAGTACTTC